This TCR beta chain was retrieved from a study of post-analysis software for immune sequencing data. Germline CDR1 reads ENHRY; CDR2 reads SYGVKD. Unmatched junction bases numbered 11, after V lost 4 bases and J lost 9 bases. The CDR3 sequence is 16 residues long. Unique molecular identifiers tagged the TCR beta cDNA libraries. The T cell input of roughly 0.95 to 10 million gave 400,000 to 500,000 cDNA molecules. TCRdb passed the PCR reads through MiXCR, listing each CDR3 protein once. Of about 160,000 distinct CDR3 sequences in the sample, under 40% were seen once. This clonotype was obtained from a girl under 18 with multiple sclerosis. The sequencing used blood, collected after autologous hematopoietic stem cell transplantation. This chain joins TRBV10-3 and TRBJ2-1; 11 nucleotides agree with TRBD2. CDR3 residues: CAISGGSGRAAIEQFF. CDR3 nucleotide sequence: TGTGCCATCAGTGGGGGTAGCGGGAGGGCCGCTATTGAGCAGTTCTTC.